Ten or more counts support the clone carrying this TCR beta chain. The entry originates in a study of regulatory T cells in long-lasting Graves disease. At the level of the study: Patients newly diagnosed with Graves' had been on antithyroid drugs for under 3 months.

CDR3-region Arm-PCR and iRepertoire HTBI primers produced the TCR beta libraries. MiXCR was run by TCRdb on the multiplex PCR reads, yielding one entry per CDR3 protein. The data show around 250,000 distinct CDR3 sequences, approximately 20% seen once. Regarding time point: newly diagnosed GD, antithyroid drugs for less than 3 months. PBMCs were the source of the RNA used for TCR sequencing. Graves' disease diagnosis relied on American Thyroid Association guidelines. CDR1 is MNHNS, CDR2 SASEGT, per germline. This CDR3 comprises 16 residues. V gave up 3 bases and J gave up 1 base, with 16 bases separating them. The data were also submitted as part of a second study, on T cells in Graves' hyperthyroidism and ophthalmopathy. That source notes: Exclusions: uncontrolled infection, other autoimmune disease, pregnancy, lactation. First-round RT-PCR targeting the TCR CDR3 was performed with the HTBI primer set.

The gene calls are TRBV6-1 and TRBJ2-7; D may be TRBD1 (6 bases). The clonotype was recovered from a woman aged 30 to 39 with Graves disease. This sample comprised peripheral blood mononuclear cells (PBMCs), obtained at new diagnosis, from a patient treated with antithyroid drugs. CDR3 sequence reads: CASSEVPDRYSYEQYF. CDR3 DNA: TGTGCCAGCAGTGAGGTACCAGACAGGTATTCCTACGAGCAGTACTTC.